These 4 T cell receptor beta chains were all obtained from the same sample, sequenced in a study of blood T cell repertoires in COVID-19. Here immunoSEQ multiplex PCR was the method, and the copy in TCRdb shows in-frame clones only, minus some. The top ten clones hold 0.85% to 0.95% of a sample with 250,000 or so clones, roughly 90% of them seen once. Sequencing input: peripheral blood. The source of these receptors is a woman in her thirties or forties who had recovered from COVID-19.

The V and J genes are TRBV10-2 and TRBJ1-4, with D possibly TRBD1 on 6 matching bases. Germline CDR1 and CDR2: WSHSY and SAAADI. V shed 0 bases and J shed 8 bases, with 16 bases lying between them. The CDR3 has 16 amino acids. The CDR3 DNA sequence: TGCGCCAGCAGTGAGTCGGGGGGGGCATTTCACGAAAAACTGTTTTTT. It yields the protein CASSESGGAFHEKLFF.

This clone was seen only a few times. The chain joins TRBV19 to TRBJ1-4; 9 bases agree with TRBD1. Per the germline V gene, CDR1 is LNHDA and CDR2 is SQIVND (reference sequence). V lost 2 bases and J lost 6; bases outside the gene matches: 4. This CDR3 is 15 amino acids long. CDR3 coding DNA: TGTGCCAGTAGTATAATGGGACAGGGTTATGAAAAACTGTTTTTT. It yields the protein CASSIMGQGYEKLFF.

The gene calls are TRBV6-5 and TRBJ2-3; D is perhaps TRBD2 (7 bases). The germline V gene has CDR1 MNHEY and CDR2 SVGAGI. The CDR3 has 14 residues. V lost 7 bases and J 4 bases, leaving 15 bases between the germline ends. CDR3 DNA: TGTGCCAGCACCCCCCAGGGGAGGGCAGATACGCAGTATTTT. Its protein product is CASTPQGRADTQYF.

The genes are TRBV5-4 and TRBJ2-7, with TRBD1 matching 7 bases. Germline CDR1 and CDR2: SGHNT and YYREEE (reference sequence). Trimming at V came to 4 bases and at J to 3 bases, leaving 13 bases not matched to a gene. The CDR3 spans 16 residues. The CDR3 DNA reads as TGTGCCAGCAGCGCTACAGGGGCCGGGGCCGGCTACGAGCAGTACTTC. This translates into CASSATGAGAGYEQYF.